This TCR beta chain was observed in a study of control samples from healthy donors and cancer patients. Data came from immunoSEQ multiplex PCR; TCRdb stores just in-frame clones and leaves some out. The sample holds fewer than 120,000 clones, 88% seen once. The CDR3 sequence is 18 residues long. Trimming took off 4 bases at V and 8 bases at J, with 24 bases between the two ends. Germline assignment: CDR1 LGHNA and CDR2 YNFKEQ. The origin of this receptor is a woman aged 55-70 years with lung cancer. This chain uses TRBV4-2 with TRBJ1-6; D remains unclear. Sequenced: PBMCs. The CDR3 coding sequence is TGTGCCAGCAGCCCGAGTGTTGGAGGGTTCTCCCTTGATTCACCCCTCCACTTT. Its translation: CASSPSVGGFSLDSPLHF.